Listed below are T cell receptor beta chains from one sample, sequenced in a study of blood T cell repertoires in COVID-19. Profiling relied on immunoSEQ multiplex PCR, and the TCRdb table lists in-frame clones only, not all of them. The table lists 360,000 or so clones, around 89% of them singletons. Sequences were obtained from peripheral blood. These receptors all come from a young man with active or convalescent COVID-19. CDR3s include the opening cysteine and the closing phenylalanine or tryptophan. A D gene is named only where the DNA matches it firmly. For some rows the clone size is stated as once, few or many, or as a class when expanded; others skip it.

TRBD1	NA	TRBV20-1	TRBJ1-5	CSASSDRKTNQPQHF	TGCAGTGCTAGTTCGGACAGGAAGACGAATCAGCCCCAGCATTTT
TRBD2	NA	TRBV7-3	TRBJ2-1	CASSLTGAGGYYNEQFF	TGTGCCAGCAGCTTAACTGGAGCGGGGGGTTACTACAATGAGCAGTTCTTC
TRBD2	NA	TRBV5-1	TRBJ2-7	CASSGTSGSYEQYF	TGCGCCAGCAGCGGGACTAGCGGGTCCTACGAGCAGTACTTC
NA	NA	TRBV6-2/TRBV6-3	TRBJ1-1	CASSSVIGGMNTEAFF	TGTGCCAGCAGTTCCGTCATTGGGGGCATGAACACTGAAGCTTTCTTT
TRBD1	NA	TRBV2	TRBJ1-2	CASTQGATGGYGYTF	TGTGCCAGCACCCAAGGGGCAACAGGGGGGTATGGCTACACCTTC
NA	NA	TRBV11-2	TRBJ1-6	CASSRDRSSYNSPLHF	TGTGCCAGCAGCCGTGACAGGAGCTCCTATAATTCACCCCTCCACTTT
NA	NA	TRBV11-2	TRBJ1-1	CASSLGPVNTEAFF	TGTGCCAGCAGCTTAGGTCCAGTGAACACTGAAGCTTTCTTT
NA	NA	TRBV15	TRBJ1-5	CATSRFTASNQPQHF	TGTGCCACCAGCAGGTTTACAGCAAGCAATCAGCCCCAGCATTTT
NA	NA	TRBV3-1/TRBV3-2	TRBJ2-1	CASSQSSPGYEQFF	TGTGCCAGCAGCCAAAGCAGTCCAGGGTATGAGCAGTTCTTC
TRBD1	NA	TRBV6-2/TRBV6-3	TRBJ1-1	CASSYPPPGGLTEAFF	TGTGCCAGCAGTTATCCCCCCCCAGGGGGCTTGACTGAAGCTTTCTTT
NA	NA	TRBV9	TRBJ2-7	CASSVAQQGRNEQYF	TGTGCCAGCAGCGTAGCTCAACAGGGACGGAACGAGCAGTACTTC
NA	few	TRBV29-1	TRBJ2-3	CSVGGVGGGTDTQYF	TGCAGCGTTGGTGGGGTTGGAGGCGGCACAGATACGCAGTATTTT
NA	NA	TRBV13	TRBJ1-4	CASSSRHNDATNEKLFF	TGTGCCAGCAGCTCTCGACACAATGATGCAACTAATGAAAAACTGTTTTTT
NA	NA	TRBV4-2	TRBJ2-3	CASRQFLEDTQYF	TGTGCCAGCAGGCAATTCCTAGAAGATACGCAGTATTTT
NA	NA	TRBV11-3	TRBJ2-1	CASSSLAPNEQFF	TGTGCCAGCAGCTCGCTAGCCCCAAATGAGCAGTTCTTC
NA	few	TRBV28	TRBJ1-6	CASSFQGFSPLHF	TGTGCCAGCAGTTTTCAGGGATTCTCACCCCTCCACTTT
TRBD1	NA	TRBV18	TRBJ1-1	CASSPIIGQENTEAFF	TGTGCCAGCTCACCCATCATCGGACAGGAGAACACTGAAGCTTTCTTT
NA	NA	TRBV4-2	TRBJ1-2	CASSLEFEGLGGYTF	TGTGCCAGCAGCCTGGAGTTTGAGGGCTTGGGGGGCTACACCTTC
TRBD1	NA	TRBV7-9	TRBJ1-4	CASSFVDRGPEKLFF	TGTGCCAGCAGCTTCGTGGACAGGGGACCTGAAAAACTGTTTTTT
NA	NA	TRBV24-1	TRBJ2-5	CATSDPPRTGLETQYF	TGTGCCACCAGTGACCCCCCAAGGACTGGGTTAGAGACCCAGTACTTC